The 6 T cell receptor beta chains given below trace back to one sample, sequenced in a study of graft-versus-host responses after intestinal transplantation. The data were produced by immunoSEQ multiplex PCR, yet TCRdb's version contains in-frame clones alone and is incomplete. The repertoire has 8,000 to 9,500 clones, 31% of them found once; the top ten carry 4.5% to 6.5%. The source material was alloreactive CD4+ T cells from a mixed lymphocyte reaction culture, sampled before intestinal transplant. Subset: CFSE-low proliferating T cells sorted from approximately six-day pre-transplant mixed lymphocyte reaction (GvH or HvG direction). These receptors were collected from a human patient who received an intestinal transplant.

The sample holds a few counts of this clone. This sequence joins TRBV27 and TRBJ1-6, with 9 bases aligning to TRBD1. CDR1 is MNHEY, CDR2 SMNVEV, per germline (reference sequence). J was trimmed by 5 bases and V by 5 bases; bases with no gene match: 4. CDR3 length: 15 residues. The CDR3 spells CASSEGDRDNSPLHF. The CDR3 nucleotides read TGTGCCAGCAGTGAAGGGGACAGGGATAATTCACCCCTCCACTTT.

The rearrangement uses TRBV5-6 and TRBJ1-2; perhaps TRBD1 as D (6 bases). The CDR3 is made up of 14 amino acids. V was pared by 4 bases and J by 4 bases, with 14 bases between. CDR1 is SGHDT, CDR2 YYEEEE, per germline. CDR3 residues: CASSPRGGAYGYTF. The CDR3 DNA follows: TGTGCCAGCAGCCCACGAGGGGGAGCCTATGGCTACACCTTC.

By share, this clone counts as medium-sized (0.01 to 0.1%). The chain employs TRBV2 and TRBJ1-4; 9 nucleotides match TRBD1. The ends lost 6 bases at V and 8 bases at J; junction bases unmatched: 7. CDR1 and CDR2 from the germline V gene are SNHLY and FYNNEI. The CDR3 has 14 amino acids. CDR3 coding DNA: TGTGCCAGCAGACTACAGGGGGCGCAGGAAAAACTGTTTTTT. The encoded protein is CASRLQGAQEKLFF.

This rearrangement joins TRBV27 to TRBJ2-1; D call uncertain. Germline CDR1 MNHEY, CDR2 SMNVEV (reference sequence). The CDR3 sequence is 12 residues long. V gave up 3 bases and J gave up 6 bases, with 6 bases separating them. The DNA for the CDR3 is TGTGCCAGCAGTTTCTATCGCAATGAGCAGTTCTTC. Translating it yields CASSFYRNEQFF.

The chain recombines TRBV4-1 with TRBJ1-2; the D gene is possibly TRBD1 (6 bases). Per germline, CDR1 MGHRA and CDR2 YSYEKL. The CDR3 runs to 16 residues. Trimming stripped 0 bases from V and 6 bases from J, with 17 bases between. Here the CDR3 reads CASSQDVDRIYDGYTF. The CDR3 DNA sequence: TGCGCCAGCAGCCAAGACGTGGACAGAATTTATGATGGCTACACCTTC.

This clone is medium-sized by share. The chain combines TRBV19 with TRBJ1-2; D unclear. Germline CDR1 and CDR2: LNHDA and SQIVND (reference sequence). The CDR3 runs 13 residues. The V end lost 3 bases, the J end lost 8 bases, and 13 bases lay between the germline ends. The CDR3 protein is CASSISFTSGYTF. Written as DNA, the CDR3 is TGTGCCAGTAGTATTAGCTTCACATCCGGCTACACCTTC.